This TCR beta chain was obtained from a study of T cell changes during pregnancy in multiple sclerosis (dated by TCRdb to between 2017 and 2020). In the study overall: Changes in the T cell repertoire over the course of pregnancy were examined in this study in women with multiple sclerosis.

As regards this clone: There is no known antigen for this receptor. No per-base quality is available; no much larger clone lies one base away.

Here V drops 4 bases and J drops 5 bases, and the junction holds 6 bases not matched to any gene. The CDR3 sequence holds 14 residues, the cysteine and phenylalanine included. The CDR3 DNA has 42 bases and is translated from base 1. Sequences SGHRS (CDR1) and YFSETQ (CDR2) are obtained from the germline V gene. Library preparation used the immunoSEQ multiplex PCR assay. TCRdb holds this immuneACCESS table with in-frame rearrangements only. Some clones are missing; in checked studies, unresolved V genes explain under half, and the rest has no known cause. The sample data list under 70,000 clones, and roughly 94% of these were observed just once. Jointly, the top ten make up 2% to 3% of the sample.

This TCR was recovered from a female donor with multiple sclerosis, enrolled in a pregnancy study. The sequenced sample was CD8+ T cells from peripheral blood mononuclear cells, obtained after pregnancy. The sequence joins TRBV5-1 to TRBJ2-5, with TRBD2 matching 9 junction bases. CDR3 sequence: CASSPKSGRETQYF. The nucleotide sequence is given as TGCGCCAGCAGCCCCAAGAGCGGGAGGGAGACCCAGTACTTC.